A selection of T cell receptor beta chains follows, all from one sample in a study of blood T cell repertoires in COVID-19. Using immunoSEQ multiplex PCR, the repertoire was profiled, and TCRdb retains in-frame clones only, with some absent. The data contain approximately 350,000 clones, 88% of them singletons. Sequenced: peripheral blood. The receptors derive from a woman aged 70 to 79 with COVID-19, enrolled during active disease. Each CDR3 is given without its conserved first and last residue. The order of the fields is J gene, V gene, CDR3 protein.

j_gene: TRBJ1-6
v_gene: TRBV7-2
CDR3aa: ASSLGGTGAYNSPLH

j_gene: TRBJ2-5
v_gene: TRBV27
CDR3aa: ASSLWTGSRETQY

j_gene: TRBJ1-5
v_gene: TRBV7-2
CDR3aa: ASSLEGQGQGNQPQH

j_gene: TRBJ2-5
v_gene: TRBV24-1
CDR3aa: ATSDLRGNQETQY

j_gene: TRBJ1-1
v_gene: TRBV7-2
CDR3aa: ASSMNTEAF

j_gene: TRBJ2-3
v_gene: TRBV6-2/TRBV6-3
CDR3aa: ASSYSRPGQASTDTQY

j_gene: TRBJ2-3
v_gene: TRBV13
CDR3aa: ASSLGAGANTQY

j_gene: TRBJ2-5
v_gene: TRBV18
CDR3aa: ASSPVMEGPGQTQY

j_gene: TRBJ1-1
v_gene: TRBV30
CDR3aa: AWSVLQGTEAF

j_gene: TRBJ2-7
v_gene: TRBV28
CDR3aa: ASSLSGQGRSYEQY

j_gene: TRBJ1-1
v_gene: TRBV19
CDR3aa: ASRGNTEAF

j_gene: TRBJ2-1
v_gene: TRBV7-9
CDR3aa: ASSRTSGSYNEQF

j_gene: TRBJ2-4
v_gene: TRBV5-4
CDR3aa: ASSSTGRGAKNIQY

j_gene: TRBJ2-6
v_gene: TRBV15
CDR3aa: ASKTGPPSGANVLT

j_gene: TRBJ2-3
v_gene: TRBV9
CDR3aa: ASSPHTGVADTQY

j_gene: TRBJ2-1
v_gene: TRBV24-1
CDR3aa: ATSDPSGTQF

j_gene: TRBJ1-2
v_gene: TRBV24-1
CDR3aa: ATSDGGAYYGYT

j_gene: TRBJ1-2
v_gene: TRBV9
CDR3aa: ASSVLDSLGYT

j_gene: TRBJ2-7
v_gene: TRBV5-1
CDR3aa: ASSIWTGGNEQY

j_gene: TRBJ1-1
v_gene: TRBV2
CDR3aa: ASSGDGAEAF

j_gene: TRBJ1-2
v_gene: TRBV2
CDR3aa: ASSEGGVHRDGYT

j_gene: TRBJ1-2
v_gene: TRBV28
CDR3aa: ASSPGVTGGGYT

j_gene: TRBJ2-5
v_gene: TRBV4-2
CDR3aa: ASSHVGAGARETQY

j_gene: TRBJ1-1
v_gene: TRBV10-3
CDR3aa: AISEKRGHKNTEAF

j_gene: TRBJ1-1
v_gene: TRBV24-1
CDR3aa: ATPKPVEAF

j_gene: TRBJ1-1
v_gene: TRBV6-4
CDR3aa: ASSRDRGFEAF

j_gene: TRBJ1-6
v_gene: TRBV28
CDR3aa: ASSLGTKDNSPLH

j_gene: TRBJ1-5
v_gene: TRBV2
CDR3aa: ASGGDGNQPQH

j_gene: TRBJ2-1
v_gene: TRBV7-7
CDR3aa: ASSLRTSGESEQF

j_gene: TRBJ2-2
v_gene: TRBV5-1
CDR3aa: ASSYTQGGAGELF

j_gene: TRBJ2-5
v_gene: TRBV7-2
CDR3aa: ASSSQLEQETQY

j_gene: TRBJ2-1
v_gene: TRBV19
CDR3aa: ASSTSGYWEQF

j_gene: TRBJ2-1
v_gene: TRBV21-1
CDR3aa: AIRRQGDHEQF

j_gene: TRBJ2-7
v_gene: TRBV6-6
CDR3aa: ASRAPGGEQY

j_gene: TRBJ1-4
v_gene: TRBV19
CDR3aa: ASSILGQGGDEKLF

j_gene: TRBJ2-7
v_gene: TRBV24-1
CDR3aa: ATSDFKGGEQY

j_gene: TRBJ2-1
v_gene: TRBV7-7
CDR3aa: ASSLPGLAGRYNEQF

j_gene: TRBJ2-3
v_gene: TRBV27
CDR3aa: ASAYHSGTDTQY

j_gene: TRBJ1-5
v_gene: TRBV6-5
CDR3aa: ASGGQSNQPQH

j_gene: TRBJ1-1
v_gene: TRBV18
CDR3aa: ASSPGQGYTEAF

j_gene: TRBJ1-2
v_gene: TRBV9
CDR3aa: ASSVDHFQAWGYT

j_gene: TRBJ1-2
v_gene: TRBV25-1
CDR3aa: ASSELGLAGGLYGYT

j_gene: TRBJ2-2
v_gene: TRBV3-1/TRBV3-2
CDR3aa: ASSRTSGVGELF

j_gene: TRBJ1-2
v_gene: TRBV6-1
CDR3aa: ASSEALAGASYYGYT

j_gene: TRBJ1-3
v_gene: TRBV5-1
CDR3aa: ASSKGTSRNTIY

j_gene: TRBJ1-1
v_gene: TRBV10-3
CDR3aa: AISESAGLGEAF

j_gene: TRBJ2-1
v_gene: TRBV5-1
CDR3aa: ASSSAGGPSHEQF

j_gene: TRBJ2-6
v_gene: TRBV27
CDR3aa: ASSSGGANVLT

j_gene: TRBJ2-5
v_gene: TRBV2
CDR3aa: ASTEGTGSQETQY

j_gene: TRBJ1-5
v_gene: TRBV6-6
CDR3aa: ASSYTGTGDNQPQH

j_gene: TRBJ1-1
v_gene: TRBV28
CDR3aa: ASSLKGNAEAF

j_gene: TRBJ2-7
v_gene: TRBV4-1
CDR3aa: ASSQEKSGQGSYEQY

j_gene: TRBJ2-5
v_gene: TRBV3-1/TRBV3-2
CDR3aa: ASSQGLAGTGAQY

j_gene: TRBJ2-1
v_gene: TRBV4-1
CDR3aa: ASSPKTTGYNEQF

j_gene: TRBJ1-5
v_gene: TRBV12-5
CDR3aa: ASGLYGTLYSNQPQH